A single TCR beta chain is shown here with its context. It has no known antigen specificity. No much larger clonotype is one base removed from it; base qualities were not supplied. These data originate in a study of blood T cell repertoires in COVID-19 (TCRdb year 2020). About the investigation overall: Samples covering the acute and convalescent phases of COVID-19 were provided by collaborators in the United States, Italy and Spain. Deeply sampled blood TCRbeta repertoires from subjects exposed to, actively infected with, or recovered from COVID-19 were included in the dataset. Samples were obtained from the ongoing ImmuneRACE study (first 160 participants) and from some 1,300 subjects provided by 6 global collaborators. Where HLA class I and class II types were available, the types were taken from metadata supplied by the sample provider, not from assay-based typing. The prospective study material was composed of cDNA or gDNA derived from T cells, B-cell-depleted T cells, or PBMCs. Nearly every sample came with metadata listing a de-identified subject ID, COVID-19 status, age in years and sex. The repertoires were released in a freely available public database meant as a resource for research on the immune response to SARS-CoV-2.

Collaborating institutions collected whole blood in K2EDTA tubes following their own protocols. For TCRbeta analysis, collaborators shipped samples in one of three forms: frozen whole blood, isolated PBMCs, or DNA extracted from either of those sample types. The investigation overall reported the following: The quantity of clinical and demographic metadata differed by source and by participant and was supplied without curation.

The CDR3 runs 17 residues from the cysteine to the phenylalanine. Only the CDR3 portion is preserved as DNA: 51 bases, with reading frame beginning at the first base. As encoded in the germline V gene, CDR1 is LGHNA while CDR2 is YNFKEQ. V is pruned by 4 bases and J by 2 bases, leaving 10 bases of the junction without a gene match. TCRbeta CDR3 regions were amplified from genomic DNA using the immunoSEQ Assay, a bias-controlled multiplex PCR. On the study's bioinformatics: The number of nucleated cells in each sample was estimated by amplification of reference gene primers within the assay. Sequence reads were collapsed and filtered to measure the absolute abundance of every unique TCRbeta CDR3 rearrangement. For each sample, productive Simpson clonality was calculated as the square root of Simpson's diversity index over productive rearrangements. TCRdb provides this immuneACCESS table in a form limited to in-frame rearrangements. Some clones are lacking; in checked studies, under half of them reflect an unresolved V gene, and why the rest are absent is not known. From that table come the V and J calls and clone size; the DNA was used to work out D and trimming. This sample is represented by roughly 200,000 clones; approximately 80% of them were singletons. The top ten clonotypes cover around a sixth of the sample.

Sequenced: peripheral blood. The sequence came from a woman older than 75 with active or convalescent COVID-19. The rearrangement combines TRBV4-2 with TRBJ2-7; TRBD2 aligns with 11 central bases. The sequence in DNA is TGTGCCAGCAGCCTGGGCCTAGCGGGGGGCGCAGCCTACGAGCAGTACTTC. Its protein product is CASSLGLAGGAAYEQYF.